The 5 T cell receptor beta chains listed next were all sequenced from one sample in a study of response to subunit inactivated influenza vaccine. Using its own MiXCR run on the RT-PCR reads, TCRdb lists one record per CDR3 protein. The sample contains over 300,000 distinct CDR3 sequences, just over 20% of which appear only once. The input for sequencing was PBMCs from blood, taken 21 months after vaccination. The origin of the receptors is a man aged 50 to 69 who received an inactivated influenza vaccine.

This clonotype appeared a few times. The chain employs TRBV5-1 and TRBJ1-2; D call uncertain. This CDR3 contains 14 residues. Germline CDR1 and CDR2: SGHRS and YFSETQ. Trimming removed 1 base at V and 0 bases at J, with 7 bases between. CDR3 residues: CASSLTTSNYGYTF. In nucleotides, the CDR3 is TGCGCCAGCAGCTTGACAACTTCTAACTATGGCTACACCTTC.

Only a few counts were recorded for this clonotype. The chain has TRBV14 and TRBJ2-1; D might be TRBD1 (6 bases). The germline V gene has CDR1 SGHDN and CDR2 FVKESK. The CDR3 covers 15 residues. Trimming cost V 5 bases and J 5 bases, with 16 bases left between them. The chain's CDR3 is CASSKQGMLDNEQFF. The DNA of the CDR3 is TGTGCCAGCAGCAAACAGGGTATGTTAGACAATGAGCAGTTCTTC.

This clonotype was picked up a small number of times. As DNA, the CDR3 is TGTGCCAGCAGGGGGACAGCCACGACCGGGGAGCTGTTTTTT. Protein product: CASRGTATTGELFF. This rearrangement joins TRBV12-3 or TRBV12-4 to TRBJ2-2, with 7 bases that match TRBD1. Trimming at V came to 6 bases and at J to 5 bases, leaving 6 bases not matched to a gene. The CDR3 extends over 14 amino acids.

This rearrangement joins TRBV7-9 to TRBJ1-2, with TRBD1 matching over 9 bases. The CDR3 consists of 15 residues. Germline CDR1 SEHNR, CDR2 FQNEAQ (reference sequence). V was clipped by 2 bases and J by 8 bases; unmatched bases: 9. The CDR3 coding sequence is TGTGCCAGCAGCTTACCGGGTAACAGGGGGCAAGGCTACACCTTC. Amino acids: CASSLPGNRGQGYTF.

This clonotype has only a few counts. This chain uses TRBV3-1 with TRBJ1-1; no clear D gene. This CDR3 is 13 amino acids long. Germline lookup yields CDR1 LGHDT and CDR2 YNNKEL (reference sequence). V lost 3 bases and J lost 11, with 16 bases in between. The CDR3 DNA is TGTGCCAGCAGCCACGTTGTCAAGGGAGAGGCTTTCTTT. Its translation is CASSHVVKGEAFF.